These 16 T cell receptor beta chains were sequenced from one sample in a study of blood T cell repertoires in COVID-19. Clones were read by immunoSEQ multiplex PCR, and TCRdb kept only the in-frame ones, dropping some. The table lists under 250,000 clones, about 89% of them singletons, with around 1.5% in the top ten. Sequencing was performed on peripheral blood. These receptor sequences come from a woman aged 60 to 75 who had recovered from COVID-19.

The CDR3 here is CASSVGQTLGYGYTF. The DNA for the CDR3 is TGTGCCAGCAGTGTAGGACAGACTCTTGGCTATGGCTACACCTTC. The rearrangement uses TRBV2 and TRBJ1-2; D is possibly TRBD1 (6 bases). Trimming took off 4 bases at V and 4 bases at J, with 16 bases between the two ends. This CDR3 spans 15 amino acids. Germline-derived CDR1 and CDR2 are SNHLY and FYNNEI.

This rearrangement joins TRBV4-1 to TRBJ1-6; D is unclear. In germline, CDR1 is MGHRA, CDR2 YSYEKL. Trimming removed 3 bases at V and 11 bases at J, with 20 bases between. CDR3 length equals 16 residues. The CDR3 loop is CASSHQTSLVDAPLHF. CDR3 bases: TGCGCCAGCAGCCACCAGACATCGTTGGTTGACGCACCCCTCCACTTT.

The chain recombines TRBV6-2 or TRBV6-3 with TRBJ1-1; no firm D call. Looked up from germline, CDR1 is MNHEY and CDR2 is SVGEGT. The CDR3 sequence is 14 residues long. V was shortened by 2 bases and J by 0 bases, with 7 bases between the two germline ends. CDR3 nucleotide sequence: TGTGCCAGCAGTTACAATGGGCTGAACACTGAAGCTTTCTTT. Protein product: CASSYNGLNTEAFF.

The genes are TRBV6-1 and TRBJ2-5; TRBD1 matches at 10 bases. This CDR3 has 16 amino acids. J gave up 6 bases and V 0 bases, and 7 bases lay outside the gene matches. In germline, CDR1 is MNHNS, CDR2 SASEGT. The CDR3 is CASSEASRQGAKTQYF. As DNA, the CDR3 is TGTGCCAGCAGTGAAGCGTCCCGACAGGGGGCTAAGACCCAGTACTTC.

The gene calls are TRBV12-3 or TRBV12-4 and TRBJ1-1; D gene unclear. Trimming took off 1 base at V and 1 base at J, with 4 bases between the two ends. This CDR3 is 13 amino acids long. The CDR3 region is CASSLGQNTEAFF. In nucleotides, the CDR3 is TGTGCCAGCAGTTTAGGGCAGAACACTGAAGCTTTCTTT.

The CDR3 protein is CASSLRNTLNTEAFF. DNA for the CDR3: TGTGCCAGCAGTTTGAGGAACACTCTGAACACTGAAGCTTTCTTT. The chain uses TRBV27 and TRBJ1-1; D is unresolved. The length of the CDR3 is 15 residues. Trimming removed 3 bases from V and 0 bases from J, with 11 bases in between. CDR1 is MNHEY and CDR2 is SMNVEV in the germline V gene (reference sequence).

The rearrangement links TRBV25-1 to TRBJ1-2, with TRBD1 as a possible D gene (6 bases). CDR3 length: 13 amino acids. V was cut by 2 bases and J by 5 bases, with 9 bases left in between. The germline V gene has CDR1 MGHDK and CDR2 SYGVNS. The CDR3 DNA follows: TGTGCCAGCAGTGAACACAGGGATTATGGCTACACCTTC. Its protein product is CASSEHRDYGYTF.

The V call is TRBV6-1, the J call TRBJ1-1; 7 bases align to TRBD1. The germline V gene has CDR1 MNHNS and CDR2 SASEGT. The length of the CDR3 is 16 residues. J lost 2 bases, V lost 2 bases, and 8 bases had no gene match. The CDR3 region is CASSEWGTVLNTEAFF. The CDR3 DNA is TGTGCCAGCAGTGAATGGGGGACAGTATTAAACACTGAAGCTTTCTTT.

The chain combines TRBV7-3 with TRBJ1-6; weak D call: TRBD1 (6 bases). The CDR3 covers 15 residues. Germline CDR1 and CDR2: SGHTA and FQGTGA. V lost 6 bases and J 6 bases, leaving 15 bases between the germline ends. The CDR3: CASRLTGFGNSPLHF. In DNA, the CDR3 is TGTGCCAGCAGGCTTACAGGGTTTGGTAATTCACCCCTCCACTTT.

To note about this clone: A read error may be the cause here, since a much bigger clone is one base away. This sample includes further DNA sequences coding for the same CDR3. The V gene is TRBV4-3, the J gene TRBJ1-1; D is unresolved. Between the trimmed V and J ends, which lost 0 bases and 2 bases, there was a span of 4 bases. The CDR3 has 13 residues. CDR1 is LGHNA and CDR2 is YSLEER in the germline V gene. The CDR3 DNA follows: TGCGCCAGCAGCCAAGACAGAAACACTGAAGCTTTCTTT. Its translation is CASSQDRNTEAFF.

This sequence joins TRBV19 and TRBJ1-2; 10 nucleotides line up with TRBD1. V lost 8 bases, J lost 6 bases, and 6 bases stayed unmatched. Germline loops: CDR1 LNHDA, CDR2 SQIVND (reference sequence). The CDR3 consists of 13 residues. The CDR3: CASSDRGFNGYTF. The CDR3 nucleotides are TGTGCCAGTTCGGACAGGGGGTTTAATGGCTACACCTTC.

The V call is TRBV18, the J call TRBJ1-2; 8 bases are shared with TRBD1. CDR1 and CDR2 (germline): KGHSH, LQKENI. V lost 3 bases and J lost 4; bases outside the gene matches: 13. The CDR3 extends over 17 amino acids. CDR3 nucleotides: TGTGCCAGCTCACCCCCCCAGGGGGCCACGTCCCTCTATGGCTACACCTTC. Translated, it gives CASSPPQGATSLYGYTF.

CDR3 coding DNA: TGTGCCAGCAGTGAAAGTAGGTCAGGGAATGAAAAACTGTTTTTT. This encodes CASSESRSGNEKLFF. V usage is TRBV6-1 and J usage is TRBJ1-4; a possible D gene is TRBD1 (5 bases). Trimming removed 2 bases from V and 5 bases from J, with 12 bases in between. Germline-derived CDR1 and CDR2 are MNHNS and SASEGT. The CDR3 consists of 15 residues.

The chain links TRBV5-1 to TRBJ2-7; the match to TRBD2 covers 9 bases. The CDR3 contains 17 residues. In germline, CDR1 is SGHRS, CDR2 YFSETQ. J lost 0 bases, V lost 0 bases, and 7 bases had no gene match. This CDR3 is CASSLGEASGASYEQYF. Written as DNA, the CDR3 is TGCGCCAGCAGCTTGGGAGAAGCTAGCGGGGCCTCCTACGAGCAGTACTTC.

V usage is TRBV19 and J usage is TRBJ1-2, with TRBD1 as a possible D gene (5 bases). The germline V gene encodes CDR1 LNHDA and CDR2 SQIVND (reference sequence). The ends were cut back, 6 bases at V and 2 bases at J, with 13 bases in the middle. The CDR3 has 14 amino acids. The CDR3: CASSAVGGNYGYTF. The CDR3 nucleotides read TGTGCCAGTAGCGCTGTGGGGGGAAACTATGGCTACACCTTC. Full variable domain (remainder filled in from reference TRBV19 and TRBJ1-2): DGGITQSPKYLFRKEGQNVTLSCEQNLNHDAMYWYRQDPGQGLRLIYYSQIVNDFQKGDIAEGYSVSREKKESFPLTVTSAQKNPTAFYLCASSAVGGNYGYTFGSGTRLTVV.

The gene calls are TRBV2 and TRBJ1-2; D is possibly TRBD1 (5 bases). V lost 5 bases to trimming and J lost 14 bases, with 21 bases between them. The CDR3 has 13 residues. Germline-derived CDR1 and CDR2 are SNHLY and FYNNEI. CDR3: CASSRDSTMAGTF. The CDR3 bases are TGTGCCAGCAGTAGAGACAGCACTATGGCTGGGACCTTC.